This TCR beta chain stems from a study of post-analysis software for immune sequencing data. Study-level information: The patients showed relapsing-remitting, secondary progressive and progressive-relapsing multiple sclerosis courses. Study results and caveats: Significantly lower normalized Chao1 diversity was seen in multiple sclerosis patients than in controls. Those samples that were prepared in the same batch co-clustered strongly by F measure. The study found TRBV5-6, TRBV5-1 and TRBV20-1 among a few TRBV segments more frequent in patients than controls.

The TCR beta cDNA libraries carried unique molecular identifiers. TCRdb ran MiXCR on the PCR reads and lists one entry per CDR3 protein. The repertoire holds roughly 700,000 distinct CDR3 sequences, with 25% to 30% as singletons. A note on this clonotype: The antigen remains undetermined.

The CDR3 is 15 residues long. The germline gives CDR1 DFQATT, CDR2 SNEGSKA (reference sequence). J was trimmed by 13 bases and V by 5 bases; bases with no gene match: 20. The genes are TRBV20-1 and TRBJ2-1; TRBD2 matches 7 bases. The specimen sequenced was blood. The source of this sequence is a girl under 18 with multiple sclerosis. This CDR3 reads CSAGQLATVRETQFF. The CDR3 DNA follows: TGCAGTGCTGGACAACTAGCGACGGTGAGAGAGACCCAGTTCTTC.